This T cell receptor (beta chain) derives from a study of cytomegalovirus exposure and HLA in healthy donors. V dropped 4 bases and J dropped 5 bases, with 11 bases sitting between them. The CDR3 is made up of 13 amino acids. CDR1 SGHRS and CDR2 YFSETQ come from the germline V gene. PCR employed 60 Vbeta and 13 Jbeta primers. Only in-frame clones appear in the TCRdb table, and some are missing; sequencing was by immunoSEQ multiplex PCR. The sample gives 150,000 to 200,000 clones, around 90% of which show up once; around 0.99% is in the top ten. The V call is TRBV5-1, the J call TRBJ2-3; D uncertain. This clonotype was obtained from a boy aged 2 to 10 in good health and CMV-seronegative. The sequenced sample was PBMCs. As DNA, the CDR3 is TGCGCCAGCAGCGTGAAACCAGGAGATACGCAGTATTTT. Translated: CASSVKPGDTQYF.